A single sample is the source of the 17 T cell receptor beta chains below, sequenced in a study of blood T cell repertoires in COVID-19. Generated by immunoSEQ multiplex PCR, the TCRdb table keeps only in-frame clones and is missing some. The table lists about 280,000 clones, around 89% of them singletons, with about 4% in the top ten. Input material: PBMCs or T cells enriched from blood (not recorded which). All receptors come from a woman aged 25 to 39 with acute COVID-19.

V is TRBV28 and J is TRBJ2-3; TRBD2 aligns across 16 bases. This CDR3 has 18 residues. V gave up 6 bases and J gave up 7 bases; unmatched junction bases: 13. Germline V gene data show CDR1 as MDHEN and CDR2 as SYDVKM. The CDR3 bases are TGTGCCAGCAGCAGCCCGGGACTAGCGGGAGGGGGCATGAATACGCAGTATTTT. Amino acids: CASSSPGLAGGGMNTQYF.

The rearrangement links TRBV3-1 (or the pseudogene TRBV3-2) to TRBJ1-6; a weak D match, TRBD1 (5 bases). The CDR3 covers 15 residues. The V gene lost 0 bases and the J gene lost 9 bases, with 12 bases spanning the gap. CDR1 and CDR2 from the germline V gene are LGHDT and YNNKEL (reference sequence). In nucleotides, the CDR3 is TGTGCCAGCAGCCAAGATGTGGGGGGGACTTCACCCCTCCACTTT. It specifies CASSQDVGGTSPLHF.

The CDR3 DNA follows: TGCGCCAGCAGCCGAGTAGCGGACAACACAGATACGCAGTATTTT. As protein: CASSRVADNTDTQYF. This chain uses TRBV4-3 with TRBJ2-3, with D possibly matching TRBD2 (6 bases). V lost 4 bases to trimming and J lost 2 bases, with 13 bases between them. This CDR3 contains 15 residues. Germline CDR1 and CDR2: LGHNA and YSLEER.

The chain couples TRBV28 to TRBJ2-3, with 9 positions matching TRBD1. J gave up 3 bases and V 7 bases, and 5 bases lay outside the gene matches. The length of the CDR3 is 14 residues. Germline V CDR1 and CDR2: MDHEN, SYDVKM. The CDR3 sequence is CASTTGQGTDTQYF. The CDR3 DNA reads TGTGCCAGCACTACGGGACAGGGAACAGATACGCAGTATTTT. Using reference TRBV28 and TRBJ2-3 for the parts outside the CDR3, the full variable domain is DVKVTQSSRYLVKRTGEKVFLECVQDMDHENMFWYRQDPGLGLRLIYFSYDVKMKEKGDIPEGYSVSREKKERFSLILESASTNQTSMYLCASTTGQGTDTQYFGPGTRLTVL.

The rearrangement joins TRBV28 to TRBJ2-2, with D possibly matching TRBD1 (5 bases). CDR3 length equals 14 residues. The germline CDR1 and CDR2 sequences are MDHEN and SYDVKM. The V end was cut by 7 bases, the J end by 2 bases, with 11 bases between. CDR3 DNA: TGTGCCAGCACCCAGGGTGGAAACACCGGGGAGCTGTTTTTT. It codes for CASTQGGNTGELFF.

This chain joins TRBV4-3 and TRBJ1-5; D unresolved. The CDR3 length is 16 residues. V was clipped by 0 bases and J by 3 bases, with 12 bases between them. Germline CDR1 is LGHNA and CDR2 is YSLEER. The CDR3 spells CASSQDVGTNNQPQHF. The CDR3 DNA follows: TGCGCCAGCAGCCAAGATGTGGGTACTAACAATCAGCCCCAGCATTTT.

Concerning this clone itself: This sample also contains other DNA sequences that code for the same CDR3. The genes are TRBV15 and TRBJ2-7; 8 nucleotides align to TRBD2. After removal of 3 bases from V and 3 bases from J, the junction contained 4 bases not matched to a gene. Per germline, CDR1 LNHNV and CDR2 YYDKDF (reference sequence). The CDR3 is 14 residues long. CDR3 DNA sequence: TGTGCCACCAGCAGTCGGCGGGAGGTCTACGAGCAGTACTTC. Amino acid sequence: CATSSRREVYEQYF.

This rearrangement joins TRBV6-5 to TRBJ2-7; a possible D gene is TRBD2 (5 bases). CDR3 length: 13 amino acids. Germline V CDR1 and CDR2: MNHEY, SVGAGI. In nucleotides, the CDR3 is TGTGCTTCCATGAGGGAAAGCTCCTACGAGCAGTACTTC. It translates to CASMRESSYEQYF.

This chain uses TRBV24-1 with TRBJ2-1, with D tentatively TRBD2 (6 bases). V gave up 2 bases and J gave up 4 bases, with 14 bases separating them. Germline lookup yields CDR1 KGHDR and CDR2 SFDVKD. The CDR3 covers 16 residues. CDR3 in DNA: TGTGCCACCAGTGATTCTGGACTATGGCCTTACAATGAGCAGTTCTTC. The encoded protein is CATSDSGLWPYNEQFF.

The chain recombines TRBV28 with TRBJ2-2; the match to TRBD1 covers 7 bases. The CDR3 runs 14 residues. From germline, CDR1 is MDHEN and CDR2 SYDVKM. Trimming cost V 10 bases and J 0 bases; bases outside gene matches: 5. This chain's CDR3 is CATNRGTNTGELFF. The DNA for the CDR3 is TGTGCCACGAACAGGGGAACGAACACCGGGGAGCTGTTTTTT.

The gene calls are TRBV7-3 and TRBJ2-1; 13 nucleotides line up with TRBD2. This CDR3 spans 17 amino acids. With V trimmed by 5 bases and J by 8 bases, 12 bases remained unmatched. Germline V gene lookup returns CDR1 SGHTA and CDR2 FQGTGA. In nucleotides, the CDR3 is TGTGCCAGCAGCCCCGGGGTCGCAGGACTAGCGGGAGATGAGCAGTTCTTC. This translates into CASSPGVAGLAGDEQFF.

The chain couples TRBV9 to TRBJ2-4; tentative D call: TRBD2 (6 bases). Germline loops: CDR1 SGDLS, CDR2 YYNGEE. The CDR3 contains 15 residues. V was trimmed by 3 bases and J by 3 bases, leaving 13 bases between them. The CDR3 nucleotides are TGTGCCAGCAGCGCCGTTCAGGGAGGCAAAAACATTCAGTACTTC. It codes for CASSAVQGGKNIQYF.

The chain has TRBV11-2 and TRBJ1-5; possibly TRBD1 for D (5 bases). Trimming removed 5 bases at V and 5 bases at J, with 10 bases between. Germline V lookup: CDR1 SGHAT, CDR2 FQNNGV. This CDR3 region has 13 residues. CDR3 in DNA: TGTGCCAGCAGCGTCTCCAGGGATCAGCCCCAGCATTTT. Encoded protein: CASSVSRDQPQHF.

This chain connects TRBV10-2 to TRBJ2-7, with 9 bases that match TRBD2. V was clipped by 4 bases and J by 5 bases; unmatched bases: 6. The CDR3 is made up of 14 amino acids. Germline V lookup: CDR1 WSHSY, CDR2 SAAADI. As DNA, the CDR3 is TGCGCCAGCAGTGTTAGCGGGAGAGGCAACGAGCAGTACTTC. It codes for CASSVSGRGNEQYF.

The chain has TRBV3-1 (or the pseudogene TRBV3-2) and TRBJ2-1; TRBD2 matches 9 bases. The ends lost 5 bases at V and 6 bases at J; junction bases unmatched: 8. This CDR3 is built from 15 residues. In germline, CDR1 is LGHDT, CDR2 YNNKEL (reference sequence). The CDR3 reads CASSLAGAFGNEQFF. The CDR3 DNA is TGTGCCAGCAGCTTAGCGGGAGCCTTTGGCAATGAGCAGTTCTTC.

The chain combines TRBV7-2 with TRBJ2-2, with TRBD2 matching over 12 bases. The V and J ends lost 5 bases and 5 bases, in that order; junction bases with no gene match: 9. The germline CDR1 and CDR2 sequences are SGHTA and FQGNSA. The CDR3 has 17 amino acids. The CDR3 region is CASSPPRLAGDTGELFF. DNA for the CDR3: TGTGCCAGCAGCCCACCCCGACTAGCGGGAGATACCGGGGAGCTGTTTTTT.

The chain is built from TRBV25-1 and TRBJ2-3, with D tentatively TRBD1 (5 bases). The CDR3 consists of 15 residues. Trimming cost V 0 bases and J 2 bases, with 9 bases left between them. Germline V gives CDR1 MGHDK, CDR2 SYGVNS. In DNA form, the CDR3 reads TGTGCCAGCAGTGAATATGGACAATACACAGATACGCAGTATTTT. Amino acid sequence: CASSEYGQYTDTQYF.